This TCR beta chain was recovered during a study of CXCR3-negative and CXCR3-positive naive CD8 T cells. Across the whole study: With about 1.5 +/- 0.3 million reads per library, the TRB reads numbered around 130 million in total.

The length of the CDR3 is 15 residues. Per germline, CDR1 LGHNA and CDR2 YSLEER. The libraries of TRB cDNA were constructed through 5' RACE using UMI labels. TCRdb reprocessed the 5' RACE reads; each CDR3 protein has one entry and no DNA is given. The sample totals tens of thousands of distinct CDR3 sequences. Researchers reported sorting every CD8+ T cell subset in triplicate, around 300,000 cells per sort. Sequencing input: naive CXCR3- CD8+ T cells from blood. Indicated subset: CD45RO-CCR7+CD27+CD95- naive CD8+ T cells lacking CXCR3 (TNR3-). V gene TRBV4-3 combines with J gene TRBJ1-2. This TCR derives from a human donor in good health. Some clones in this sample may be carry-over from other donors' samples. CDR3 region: CASSQDYHEDYGYTF.